The next 8 T cell receptor beta chains were all read from a single sample in a study of beta chain features in type 1 diabetes. Study observations and caveats: Shorter TCRB CDR3s, moderately but significantly so, were found in Type 1 diabetes patients in all four CD4+ subsets.

No antigen has been assigned to these receptors. Since all of the isolated RNA was reverse transcribed, expressed TCRB transcripts were what got sequenced. The assay was immunoSEQ multiplex PCR, and TCRdb's table has in-frame clones only and misses some. The repertoire holds hundreds of thousands of clones, with 10% to 15% as singletons. Sequenced input: naive CD4+ T cells from blood. All receptors come from a man aged 18 to 35 with type 1 diabetes.

This clone occurred a few times. The rearrangement links TRBV18 to TRBJ1-2, with 8 bases aligning to TRBD1. Germline V gene lookup returns CDR1 KGHSH and CDR2 LQKENI. This CDR3 is 13 amino acids long. Trimming at V came to 6 bases and at J to 6 bases, leaving 6 bases not matched to a gene. The CDR3 DNA reads TGTGCCAGCTCCCCGGACAGGGTCCATGGCTACACCTTC. It encodes CASSPDRVHGYTF.

The chain is built from TRBV30 and TRBJ1-4, with D possibly TRBD1 on 5 matching bases. This CDR3 has 14 residues. In germline, CDR1 is GTSNPN, CDR2 SVGIG (reference sequence). The ends were cut back, 3 bases at V and 8 bases at J, with 16 bases in the middle. CDR3 bases: TGTGCCTGGAGGGGGACCTCCGGAGGGGAAAAACTGTTTTTT. Protein product: CAWRGTSGGEKLFF.

This clone was seen a handful of times. This sequence joins TRBV7-9 and TRBJ1-2; TRBD1 is a possible D gene (6 bases). V shed 5 bases and J shed 0 bases, with 7 bases lying between them. Germline CDR1 is SEHNR and CDR2 is FQNEAQ (reference sequence). There are 13 residues in the CDR3. The CDR3: CASSHRANYGYTF. The CDR3 DNA reads as TGTGCCAGCAGCCACAGGGCTAACTATGGCTACACCTTC.

This chain uses TRBV6-4 with TRBJ2-6; D is undetermined. CDR1 MRHNA and CDR2 SNTAGT come from the germline V gene. V was shortened by 4 bases and J by 7 bases, with 5 bases between the two germline ends. The length of the CDR3 is 12 residues. The CDR3 coding sequence is TGTGCCAGCAGTGGACCAGCCAACGTCCTGACTTTC. The encoded protein is CASSGPANVLTF.

The chain employs TRBV28 and TRBJ1-5; 8 bases align to TRBD1. This CDR3 is 13 amino acids long. V was clipped by 11 bases and J by 5 bases; unmatched bases: 8. CDR1 and CDR2 (germline): MDHEN, SYDVKM. The CDR3 reads CAGVGTGDQPQHF. The CDR3 DNA sequence: TGTGCCGGCGTCGGGACAGGAGATCAGCCCCAGCATTTT. Supplemented by reference TRBV28 and TRBJ1-5, the full variable domain reads DVKVTQSSRYLVKRTGEKVFLECVQDMDHENMFWYRQDPGLGLRLIYFSYDVKMKEKGDIPEGYSVSREKKERFSLILESASTNQTSMYLCAGVGTGDQPQHFGDGTRLSIL.

This clone was counted between two and nine times. The V and J genes are TRBV9 and TRBJ1-6, with D perhaps TRBD1 (5 bases). The CDR3 consists of 15 residues. The ends were cut back, 3 bases at V and 10 bases at J, with 17 bases in the middle. The germline CDR1 and CDR2 sequences are SGDLS and YYNGEE. As DNA, the CDR3 is TGTGCCAGCAGCGCCGGGCAGGGAGAGGGATCACCCCTCCACTTT. This encodes CASSAGQGEGSPLHF.

This clone was seen a few times. The chain joins TRBV4-1 to TRBJ1-5; TRBD1 matches at 9 bases. The CDR3 totals 19 residues. CDR1 and CDR2 from the germline V gene are MGHRA and YSYEKL. Trimming took 0 bases from V and 0 from J; bases not matched to a gene: 9. The CDR3 sequence: CASSQDPDRGPYSNQPQHF. Here the CDR3 DNA reads TGCGCCAGCAGCCAAGATCCGGACAGGGGACCTTATAGCAATCAGCCCCAGCATTTT.

The chain recombines TRBV9 with TRBJ2-3, with D perhaps matching TRBD1 (5 bases). The V end lost 0 bases, the J end lost 2 bases, and 10 bases lay between the germline ends. Looked up from germline, CDR1 is SGDLS and CDR2 is YYNGEE. This CDR3 comprises 15 residues. DNA of the CDR3: TGTGCCAGCAGCGTAGGACAGAGAGACACAGATACGCAGTATTTT. It specifies CASSVGQRDTDTQYF.